Below, 14 T cell receptor beta chains from the same sample are listed, as sequenced in a study of memory CD4+ T cells and cytomegalovirus serostatus. Some clones are missing from TCRdb's copy, which holds only in-frame ones; the method was immunoSEQ multiplex PCR. The data contain some 35,000 clones, approximately 79% of them singletons. The sort gate was single viable CD3+CD4+CD8-CD45RO+ cells for memory CD4+ T cells. Sequencing used memory CD4+ T cells from blood. These receptors all come from an adult in good health and CMV-seropositive.

This sequence joins TRBV5-1 and TRBJ2-1; 9 nucleotides line up with TRBD1. CDR3 length: 14 residues. The J segment lost 7 bases and the V segment lost 4 bases, leaving 6 bases of the junction unmatched. Germline lookup yields CDR1 SGHRS and CDR2 YFSETQ. The DNA of the CDR3 is TGCGCCAGCAGCCTGACAGGGGGGGAGAATGAGCAGTTCTTC. Translation gives CASSLTGGENEQFF. Filled out from reference TRBV5-1 and TRBJ2-1, the complete variable domain reads KAGVTQTPRYLIKTRGQQVTLSCSPISGHRSVSWYQQTPGQGLQFLFEYFSETQRNKGNFPGRFSGRQFSNSRSEMNVSTLELGDSALYLCASSLTGGENEQFFGPGTRLTVL.

The chain joins TRBV7-2 to TRBJ2-3; D uncertain. This CDR3 has 12 amino acids. The V end was cut by 3 bases, the J end by 4 bases, with 5 bases between. Germline V lookup: CDR1 SGHTA, CDR2 FQGNSA. CDR3 DNA: TGTGCCAGCAGCTTTCCCCCAGATACGCAGTATTTT. It is translated as CASSFPPDTQYF.

The chain uses TRBV25-1 and TRBJ2-1; D is unresolved. The CDR3 is made up of 15 amino acids. Trimming pared 2 bases from V and 0 bases from J, leaving 8 bases between. Germline-derived CDR1 and CDR2 are MGHDK and SYGVNS. The CDR3 DNA reads as TGTGCCAGCAGTGAAGAATTAAGCTCCTACAATGAGCAGTTCTTC. This encodes CASSEELSSYNEQFF.

The rearrangement uses TRBV7-6 and TRBJ2-7; 8 bases line up with TRBD1. There are 14 residues in the CDR3. The V segment lost 4 bases and the J segment 4 bases; nucleotides outside the gene matches: 6. Germline lookup yields CDR1 SGHVS and CDR2 FNYEAQ. CDR3 in amino acids: CASSSLGTGYEQYF. CDR3 sequence (DNA): TGTGCCAGCAGCTCCTTAGGGACAGGTTACGAGCAGTACTTC. The full variable domain, its missing parts supplied by reference TRBV7-6 and TRBJ2-7, is GAGVSQSPRYKVTKRGQDVALRCDPISGHVSLYWYRQALGQGPEFLTYFNYEAQQDKSGLPNDRFSAERPEGSISTLTIQRTEQRDSAMYRCASSSLGTGYEQYFGPGTRLTVT.

The chain recombines TRBV27 with TRBJ2-3; 10 bases align to TRBD2. This CDR3 contains 15 residues. Germline loops: CDR1 MNHEY, CDR2 SMNVEV (reference sequence). V was clipped by 2 bases and J by 3 bases; unmatched bases: 2. CDR3 nucleotide sequence: TGTGCCAGCAGTTTAAATAGCGGGGGGACAGATACGCAGTATTTT. It specifies CASSLNSGGTDTQYF.

The chain employs TRBV11-3 and TRBJ1-1, with D possibly TRBD1 on 5 matching bases. The CDR3 extends over 14 amino acids. Germline V lookup: CDR1 SGHNT, CDR2 YENEEA. Trimming took off 3 bases at V and 1 base at J, with 9 bases between the two ends. The CDR3 sequence: CASSLGRRNTEAFF. CDR3 DNA sequence: TGTGCCAGCAGCTTGGGACGTCGGAACACTGAAGCTTTCTTT.

This chain links TRBV6-5 with TRBJ2-7, with D perhaps TRBD1 (5 bases). The CDR3 spans 14 residues. Germline V gene lookup returns CDR1 MNHEY and CDR2 SVGAGI. V shed 10 bases and J shed 0 bases, with 16 bases lying between them. CDR3 region: CATDPTGSSYEQYF. DNA of the CDR3: TGTGCCACCGACCCCACAGGTAGCTCCTACGAGCAGTACTTC.

V usage is TRBV5-8 and J usage is TRBJ2-7; TRBD1 matches at 9 bases. The CDR3 is 15 amino acids. Trimming at V came to 4 bases and at J to 6 bases, leaving 11 bases not matched to a gene. The germline V gene encodes CDR1 SGHTS and CDR2 YDEGEE. CDR3 amino acids: CASSLNSGTGSEQYF. CDR3 coding DNA: TGTGCCAGCAGCCTCAATTCCGGGACAGGGAGCGAGCAGTACTTC.

This clone counts as medium-sized (0.01 to 0.1%). The chain carries TRBV7-3 and TRBJ2-5; D is perhaps TRBD1 (6 bases). From germline, CDR1 is SGHTA and CDR2 FQGTGA. The V end lost 5 bases, the J end lost 1 base, and 11 bases lay between the germline ends. This CDR3 region has 14 residues. The chain's CDR3 is CASSPTGFQETQYF. The CDR3 nucleotides are TGTGCCAGCAGCCCGACAGGATTCCAAGAGACCCAGTACTTC.

The chain employs TRBV6-4 and TRBJ2-5; TRBD2 might be the D (5 bases). In germline, CDR1 is MRHNA, CDR2 SNTAGT. The V end lost 3 bases, the J end lost 7 bases, and 12 bases lay between the germline ends. The CDR3 consists of 13 residues. The CDR3 is CASSESLRGTQYF. For the CDR3, the DNA is TGTGCCAGCAGTGAGTCACTCCGGGGGACCCAGTACTTC.

The chain recombines TRBV19 with TRBJ1-2; the D is unclear. V shed 7 bases and J shed 4 bases, with 13 bases lying between them. The CDR3 totals 13 residues. Per germline, CDR1 LNHDA and CDR2 SQIVND (reference sequence). In DNA form, the CDR3 reads TGTGCCAGTAATAACGGACGGGGCTATGGCTACACCTTC. Amino acid sequence: CASNNGRGYGYTF.

This clone showed up just a few times. The chain employs TRBV7-6 and TRBJ1-1; TRBD1 matches at 9 bases. Germline CDR1 is SGHVS and CDR2 is FNYEAQ. With 3 bases clipped from V and 7 bases from J, the junction kept 3 bases outside the gene matches. The CDR3 totals 13 residues. The CDR3 here is CASSLGQGLEAFF. CDR3 in DNA: TGTGCCAGCAGCTTGGGACAGGGACTTGAAGCTTTCTTT.

The genes are TRBV19 and TRBJ1-1; TRBD1 is a possible D gene (5 bases). This CDR3 has 16 residues. Germline V gene sequence: CDR1 LNHDA, CDR2 SQIVND (reference sequence). Trimming removed 8 bases from V and 0 bases from J, with 19 bases in between. The CDR3 DNA reads TGTGCCAGTCGTACGGAGGGGAGACGCCTGAACACTGAAGCTTTCTTT. This gives the protein CASRTEGRRLNTEAFF.

This clone has more than one count but fewer than ten. The chain recombines TRBV18 with TRBJ2-3; no reliable D call. CDR1 and CDR2 from the germline V gene are KGHSH and LQKENI. Trimming left V 2 bases short and J 14 bases short, with 14 bases between. The CDR3 loop spans 12 amino acids. The CDR3 nucleotides read TGTGCCAGCTCACCAGGGGATCGGGTATCGTATTTT. This codes for CASSPGDRVSYF.